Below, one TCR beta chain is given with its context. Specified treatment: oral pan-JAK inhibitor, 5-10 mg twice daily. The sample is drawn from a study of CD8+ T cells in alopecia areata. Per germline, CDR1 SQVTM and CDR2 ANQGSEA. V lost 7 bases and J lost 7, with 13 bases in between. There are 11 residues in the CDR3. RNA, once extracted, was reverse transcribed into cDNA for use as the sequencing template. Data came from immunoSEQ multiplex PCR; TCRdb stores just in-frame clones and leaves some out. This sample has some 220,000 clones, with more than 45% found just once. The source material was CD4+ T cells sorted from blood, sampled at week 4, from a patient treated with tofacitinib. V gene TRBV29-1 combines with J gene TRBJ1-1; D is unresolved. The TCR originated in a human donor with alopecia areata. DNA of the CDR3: TGCAGCGCCCACGGAAGGATTGAAGCTTTCTTT. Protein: CSAHGRIEAFF.